This record covers a single T cell receptor beta chain. The data belong to a study of blood T cell repertoires in COVID-19. The overall study: Acute and convalescent COVID-19 specimens originated in the United States, Italy and Spain.

Method: immunoSEQ multiplex PCR; TCRdb's copy keeps in-frame clones and lacks some. This sample yields more than 300,000 clones, of which more than 75% are seen a single time; roughly a tenth belongs to the top ten. Sequenced sample: peripheral blood. This clonotype originated in a woman in her 30s with COVID-19, enrolled during active disease.

CDR3 protein: CASRWEAGDTQYF. As DNA, the CDR3 is TGTGCCAGCAGGTGGGAGGCGGGGGATACGCAGTATTTT. The V gene is TRBV2, the J gene TRBJ2-3; a weak D match, TRBD2 (6 bases). The CDR3 loop spans 13 amino acids. Trimming shortened V by 6 bases and J by 6 bases, and 13 bases separated the two germline ends. In germline, CDR1 is SNHLY, CDR2 FYNNEI.